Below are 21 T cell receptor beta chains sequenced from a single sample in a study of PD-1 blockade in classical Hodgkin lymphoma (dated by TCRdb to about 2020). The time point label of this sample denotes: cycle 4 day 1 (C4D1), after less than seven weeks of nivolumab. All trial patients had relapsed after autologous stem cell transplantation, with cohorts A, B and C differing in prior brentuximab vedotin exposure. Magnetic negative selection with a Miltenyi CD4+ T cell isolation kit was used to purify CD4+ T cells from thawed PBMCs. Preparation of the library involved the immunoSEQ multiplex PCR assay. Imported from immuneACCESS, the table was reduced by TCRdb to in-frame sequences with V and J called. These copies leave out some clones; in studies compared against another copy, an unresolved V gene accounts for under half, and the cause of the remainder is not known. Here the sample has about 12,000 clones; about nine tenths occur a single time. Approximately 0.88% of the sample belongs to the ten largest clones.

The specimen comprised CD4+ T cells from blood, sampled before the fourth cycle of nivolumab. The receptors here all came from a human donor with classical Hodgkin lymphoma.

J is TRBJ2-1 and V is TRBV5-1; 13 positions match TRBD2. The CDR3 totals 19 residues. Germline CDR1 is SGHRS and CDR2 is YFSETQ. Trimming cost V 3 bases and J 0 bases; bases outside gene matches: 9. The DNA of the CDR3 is TGCGCCAGCAGCTCGCGATCAGGGACTAGCGGGGCCTCCTACAATGAGCAGTTCTTC. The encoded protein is CASSSRSGTSGASYNEQFF.

The DNA for the CDR3 is TGCGCCAGCAGCTCGGGACCGGTGCTTTTAACGGAGACCCAGTACTTC. This codes for CASSSGPVLLTETQYF. The rearrangement links TRBV5-1 to TRBJ2-5, with D possibly called TRBD1 or TRBD2 (5 bases each). This CDR3 is built from 16 residues. Trimming took off 3 bases at V and 5 bases at J, with 20 bases between the two ends. The germline V gene has CDR1 SGHRS and CDR2 YFSETQ.

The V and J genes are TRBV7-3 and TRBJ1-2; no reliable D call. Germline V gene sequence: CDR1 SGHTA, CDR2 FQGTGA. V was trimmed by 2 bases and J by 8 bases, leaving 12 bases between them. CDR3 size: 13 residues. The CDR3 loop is CASSLYGESGYTF. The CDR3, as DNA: TGTGCCAGCAGCTTATACGGGGAATCGGGCTACACCTTC. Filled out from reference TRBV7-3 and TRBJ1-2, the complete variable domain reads GAGVSQTPSNKVTEKGKYVELRCDPISGHTALYWYRQSLGQGPEFLIYFQGTGAADDSGLPNDRFFAVRPEGSVSTLKIQRTERGDSAVYLCASSLYGESGYTFGSGTRLTVV.

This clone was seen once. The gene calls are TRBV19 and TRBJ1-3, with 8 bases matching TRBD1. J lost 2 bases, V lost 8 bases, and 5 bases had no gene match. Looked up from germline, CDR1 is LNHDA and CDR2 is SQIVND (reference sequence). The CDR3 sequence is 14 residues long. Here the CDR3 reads CASRTGGAGNTIYF. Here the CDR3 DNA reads TGTGCCAGTCGAACAGGGGGAGCTGGAAACACCATATATTTT.

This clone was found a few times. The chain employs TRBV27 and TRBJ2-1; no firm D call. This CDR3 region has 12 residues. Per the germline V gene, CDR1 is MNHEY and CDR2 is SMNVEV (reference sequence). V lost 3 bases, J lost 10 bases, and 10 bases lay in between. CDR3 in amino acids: CASSFQSREQFF. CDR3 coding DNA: TGTGCCAGCAGTTTTCAGTCGCGCGAGCAGTTCTTC.

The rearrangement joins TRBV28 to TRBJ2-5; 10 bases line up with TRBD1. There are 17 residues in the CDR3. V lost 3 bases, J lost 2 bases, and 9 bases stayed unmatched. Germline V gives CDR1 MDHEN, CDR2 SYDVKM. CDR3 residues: CASSFGGTGVLQETQYF. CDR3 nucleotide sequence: TGTGCCAGCAGTTTCGGGGGGACAGGGGTTTTACAAGAGACCCAGTACTTC. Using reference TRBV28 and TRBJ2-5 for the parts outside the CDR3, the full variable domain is DVKVTQSSRYLVKRTGEKVFLECVQDMDHENMFWYRQDPGLGLRLIYFSYDVKMKEKGDIPEGYSVSREKKERFSLILESASTNQTSMYLCASSFGGTGVLQETQYFGPGTRLLVL.

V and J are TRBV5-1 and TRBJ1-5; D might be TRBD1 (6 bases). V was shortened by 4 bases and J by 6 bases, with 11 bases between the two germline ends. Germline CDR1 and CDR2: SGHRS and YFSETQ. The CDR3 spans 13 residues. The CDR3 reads CASSPGVGQPQHF. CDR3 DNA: TGCGCCAGCAGCCCAGGGGTGGGTCAGCCCCAGCATTTT.

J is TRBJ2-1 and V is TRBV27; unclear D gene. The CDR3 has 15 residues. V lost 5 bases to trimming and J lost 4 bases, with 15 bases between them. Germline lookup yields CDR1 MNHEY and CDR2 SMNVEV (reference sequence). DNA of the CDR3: TGTGCCAGCAGTCTGTATAGTGACCCTTACAATGAGCAGTTCTTC. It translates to CASSLYSDPYNEQFF.

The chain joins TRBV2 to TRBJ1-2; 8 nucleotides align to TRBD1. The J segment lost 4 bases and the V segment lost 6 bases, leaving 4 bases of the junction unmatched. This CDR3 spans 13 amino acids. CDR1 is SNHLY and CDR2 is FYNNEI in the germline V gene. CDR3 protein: CASSQGAGYGYTF. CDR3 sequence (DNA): TGTGCCAGCAGCCAGGGGGCCGGCTATGGCTACACCTTC.

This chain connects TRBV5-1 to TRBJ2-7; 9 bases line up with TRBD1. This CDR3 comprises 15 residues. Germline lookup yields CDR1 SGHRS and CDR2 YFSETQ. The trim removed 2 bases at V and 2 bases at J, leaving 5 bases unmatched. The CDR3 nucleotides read TGCGCCAGCAGCTTAGGGACAGGGAAGCCCTACGAGCAGTACTTC. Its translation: CASSLGTGKPYEQYF.

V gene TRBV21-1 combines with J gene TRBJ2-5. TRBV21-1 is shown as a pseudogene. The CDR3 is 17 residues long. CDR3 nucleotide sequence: TGTGCCAGCAGCAAAGGAGATCGGTTCGGGCAGCAAGAGACCCAGTACTTC. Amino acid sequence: CASSKGDRFGQQETQYF.

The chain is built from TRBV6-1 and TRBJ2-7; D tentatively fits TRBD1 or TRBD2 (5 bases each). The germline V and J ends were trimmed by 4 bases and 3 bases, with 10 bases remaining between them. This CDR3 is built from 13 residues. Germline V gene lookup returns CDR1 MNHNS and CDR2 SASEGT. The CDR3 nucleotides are TGTGCCAGCAGTGCTCGGGACGGCTACGAGCAGTACTTC. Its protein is CASSARDGYEQYF.

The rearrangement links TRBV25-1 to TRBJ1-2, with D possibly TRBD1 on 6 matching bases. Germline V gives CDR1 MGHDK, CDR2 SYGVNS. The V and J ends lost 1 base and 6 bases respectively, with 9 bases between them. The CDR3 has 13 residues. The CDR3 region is CASSEWEGDGYTF. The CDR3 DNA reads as TGTGCCAGCAGTGAATGGGAGGGGGATGGCTACACCTTC.

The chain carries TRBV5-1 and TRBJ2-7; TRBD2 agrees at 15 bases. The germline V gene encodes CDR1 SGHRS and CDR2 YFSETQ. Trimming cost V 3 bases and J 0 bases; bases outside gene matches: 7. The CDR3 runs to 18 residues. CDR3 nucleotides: TGCGCCAGCAGCTCCGGACTAGCGGGGGGGCCGGTCTCCTACGAGCAGTACTTC. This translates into CASSSGLAGGPVSYEQYF.

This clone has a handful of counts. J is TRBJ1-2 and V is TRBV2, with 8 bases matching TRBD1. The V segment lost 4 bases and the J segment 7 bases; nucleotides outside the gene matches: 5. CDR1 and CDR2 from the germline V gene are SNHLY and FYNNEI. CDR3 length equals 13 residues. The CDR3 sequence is CASSGGTGFGYTF. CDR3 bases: TGTGCCAGCAGTGGCGGGACAGGCTTTGGCTACACCTTC.

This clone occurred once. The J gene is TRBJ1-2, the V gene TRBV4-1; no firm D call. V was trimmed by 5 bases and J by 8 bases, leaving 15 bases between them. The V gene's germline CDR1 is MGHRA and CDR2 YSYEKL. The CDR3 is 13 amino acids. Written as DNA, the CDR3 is TGCGCCAGCAGCGGACCTACAAGCAAGGGCTACACCTTC. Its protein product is CASSGPTSKGYTF.

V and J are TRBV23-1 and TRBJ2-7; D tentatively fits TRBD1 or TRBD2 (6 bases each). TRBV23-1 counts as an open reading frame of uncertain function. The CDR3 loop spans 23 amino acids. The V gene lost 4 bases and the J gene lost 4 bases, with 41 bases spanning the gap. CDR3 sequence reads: CASSPQGKGELPGLNLNSYEQYF. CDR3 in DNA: TGCGCCAGCAGTCCCCAGGGAAAGGGGGAGTTGCCTGGACTAAACCTGAACAGTTACGAGCAGTACTTC.

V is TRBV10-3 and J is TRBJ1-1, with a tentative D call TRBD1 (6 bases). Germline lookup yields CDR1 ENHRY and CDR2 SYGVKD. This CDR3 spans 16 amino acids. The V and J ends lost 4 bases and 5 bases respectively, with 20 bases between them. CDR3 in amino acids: CAISGLMTGGTTEAFF. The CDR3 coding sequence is TGTGCCATCAGTGGCCTGATGACAGGAGGTACGACTGAAGCTTTCTTT.

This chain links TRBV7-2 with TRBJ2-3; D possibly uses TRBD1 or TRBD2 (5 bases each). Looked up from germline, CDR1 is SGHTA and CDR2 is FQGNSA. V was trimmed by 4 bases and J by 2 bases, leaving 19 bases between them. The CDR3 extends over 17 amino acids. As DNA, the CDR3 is TGTGCCAGCAGCTCCGACCGGGGCAGTACAATCACAGATACGCAGTATTTT. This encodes CASSSDRGSTITDTQYF.

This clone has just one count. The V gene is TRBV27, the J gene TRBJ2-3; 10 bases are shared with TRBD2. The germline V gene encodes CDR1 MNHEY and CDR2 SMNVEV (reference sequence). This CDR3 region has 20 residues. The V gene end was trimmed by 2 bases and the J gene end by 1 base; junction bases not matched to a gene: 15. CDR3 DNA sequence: TGTGCCAGCAGTTTAAGCGCAAGGACTAGCGGAGTCATGCGCACAGATACGCAGTATTTT. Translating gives CASSLSARTSGVMRTDTQYF.

CDR3 region: CAWSNALGRADYGYTF. In nucleotides, the CDR3 is TGTGCCTGGAGTAACGCCCTTGGCCGGGCGGACTATGGCTACACCTTC. The chain couples TRBV30 to TRBJ1-2; D not resolved. The CDR3 is 16 residues long. Germline V gives CDR1 GTSNPN, CDR2 SVGIG (reference sequence). Between the trimmed V and J ends, which lost 2 bases and 3 bases, there was a span of 19 bases.